This T cell receptor (beta chain) stems from a study of blood T cell repertoires in COVID-19 (dated by TCRdb to 2020 to 2021). For the study in its entirety: The collaborator samples originated in the United States, Italy and Spain and spanned the acute and convalescent phases of COVID-19. Samples were obtained from the ongoing ImmuneRACE study (first 160 participants) and from 950 to 1,500 subjects provided by 6 global collaborators. The repertoires were made available in a free public database intended to serve as a resource for research on the immune response to SARS-CoV-2. Subjects who had been exposed to COVID-19, were actively infected with it, or had recovered from it provided the deeply sampled blood TCRbeta repertoires that made up the dataset. The material from the prospective study consisted of cDNA or gDNA derived from T cells, B-cell-depleted T cells, or PBMCs. Where HLA class I and class II types were available, the types were taken from metadata supplied by the sample provider, not from assay-based typing. A de-identified subject ID, COVID-19 status, age in years and sex were almost always included in the sample metadata. What the study reported, not specific to this receptor: The quantity of clinical and demographic metadata differed by source and by participant and was supplied without curation.

TCRbeta CDR3 regions were amplified from genomic DNA using the immunoSEQ Assay, a bias-controlled multiplex PCR. Per the original workflow: The number of nucleated cells in each sample was estimated from the amplification of reference gene primers within the assay. To quantify the absolute abundance of each unique TCRbeta CDR3 rearrangement, sequence reads were collapsed and filtered. For each sample, productive Simpson clonality was calculated as the square root of Simpson's diversity index over productive rearrangements. TCRdb's version of the immuneACCESS table is confined to in-frame rearrangements and falls short of the full clone set. An unresolved V gene accounts for under half of the shortfall where checked; the remainder is of unknown origin. V and J calls and clone size are copied from that table; D and trimming were computed from the DNA. This sample holds 95,000 to 150,000 clones; 84% were observed only once. Nearly 4% of the sample rests with the top ten.

Enrolling through a virtual design, the prospective study's participants ranged in age from roughly 18 to 95 years and lived across some 22 United States geographic areas. Cohort assignment in the prospective study relied on participant-reported clinical history from a screening survey and a study questionnaire. Recovered participants in ImmuneRACE Cohort 3 were defined by two consecutive negative NP/OP PCR tests, clearance by a healthcare professional, or resolution of symptoms. In the prospective study, whole blood, serum and a nasopharyngeal or oropharyngeal swab were collected from each participant by mobile phlebotomists. Participants in the prospective study had the option to provide additional blood draws and questionnaires over an approximately 2-month period. Blood samples from the prospective study were shipped frozen or at room temperature prior to DNA extraction. Details on this clone: No antigen is known for it. Base qualities are not recorded, but no much larger clone differs from it by a single base.

Reading from cysteine to phenylalanine, the CDR3 counts 15 amino acids. Only CDR3 DNA is held: 45 bases, read in frame from base 1. Per the germline V gene, KGHSH is the CDR1 and LQKENI is the CDR2. V loses 6 bases at its end and J loses 0 bases; junction bases beyond the gene matches: 5. The rearranged segments are TRBV18 and TRBJ1-1; TRBD1 lines up with 9 middle nucleotides. The TCR was taken from a woman aged 30 to 39 who had recovered from COVID-19. What was sequenced was PBMCs or T cells enriched from blood (not recorded which). CDR3 reads: CASSPGQGMNTEAFF. Read as DNA, the sequence is TGTGCCAGCTCCCCAGGACAGGGGATGAACACTGAAGCTTTCTTT. Outside the CDR3, residues come from the reference TRBV18 and TRBJ1-1 proteins, so the full variable domain is: NAGVMQNPRHLVRRRGQEARLRCSPMKGHSHVYWYRQLPEEGLKFMVYLQKENIIDESGMPKERFSAEFPKEGPSILRIQQVVRGDSAAYFCASSPGQGMNTEAFFGQGTRLTVV.